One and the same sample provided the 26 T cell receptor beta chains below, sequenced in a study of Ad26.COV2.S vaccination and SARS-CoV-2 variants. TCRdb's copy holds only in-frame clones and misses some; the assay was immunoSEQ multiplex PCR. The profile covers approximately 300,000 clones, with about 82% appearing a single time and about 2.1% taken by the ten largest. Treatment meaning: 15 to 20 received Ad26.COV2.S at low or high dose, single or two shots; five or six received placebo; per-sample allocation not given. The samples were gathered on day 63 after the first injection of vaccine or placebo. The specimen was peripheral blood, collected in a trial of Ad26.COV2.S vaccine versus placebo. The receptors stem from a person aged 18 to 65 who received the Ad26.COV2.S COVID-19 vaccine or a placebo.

DNA for the CDR3: TGTGCCAGCAGCTTGTACCTTGCGTGGGCTAACACTGAAGCTTTCTTT. This codes for CASSLYLAWANTEAFF. This sequence joins TRBV5-6 and TRBJ1-1; D not resolved. Germline V lookup: CDR1 SGHDT, CDR2 YYEEEE. V was pared by 1 base and J by 2 bases, with 15 bases between. The CDR3 runs 16 residues.

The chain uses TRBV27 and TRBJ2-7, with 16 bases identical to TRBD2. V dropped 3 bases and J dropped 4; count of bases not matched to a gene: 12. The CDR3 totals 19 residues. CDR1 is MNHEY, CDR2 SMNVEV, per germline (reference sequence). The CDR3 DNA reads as TGTGCCAGCAGTTTGGCCGGGACTAGCGGGGGGGCTTCGTATTACGAGCAGTACTTC. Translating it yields CASSLAGTSGGASYYEQYF.

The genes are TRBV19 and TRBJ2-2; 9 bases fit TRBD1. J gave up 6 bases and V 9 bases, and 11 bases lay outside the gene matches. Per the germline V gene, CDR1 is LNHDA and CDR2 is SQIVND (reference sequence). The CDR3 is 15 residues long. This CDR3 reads CASKGDRDFSGELFF. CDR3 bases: TGTGCCAGCAAGGGGGACAGGGATTTTTCCGGGGAGCTGTTTTTT.

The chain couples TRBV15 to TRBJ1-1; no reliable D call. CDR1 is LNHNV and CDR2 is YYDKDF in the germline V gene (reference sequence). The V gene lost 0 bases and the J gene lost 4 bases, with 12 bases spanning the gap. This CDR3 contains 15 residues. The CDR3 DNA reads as TGTGCCACCAGCAGAGATCAAGGGTATGGCACTGAAGCTTTCTTT. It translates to CATSRDQGYGTEAFF. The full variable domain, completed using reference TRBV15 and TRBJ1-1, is DAMVIQNPRYQVTQFGKPVTLSCSQTLNHNVMYWYQQKSSQAPKLLFHYYDKDFNNEADTPDNFQSRRPNTSFCFLDIRSPGLGDTAMYLCATSRDQGYGTEAFFGQGTRLTVV.

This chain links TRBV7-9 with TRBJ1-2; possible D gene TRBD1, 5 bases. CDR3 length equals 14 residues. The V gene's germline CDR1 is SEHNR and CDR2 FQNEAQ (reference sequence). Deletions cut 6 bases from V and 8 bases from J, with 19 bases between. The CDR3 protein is CASRTGTWVGGYTF. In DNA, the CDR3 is TGTGCCAGCAGGACCGGGACCTGGGTGGGAGGCTACACCTTC.

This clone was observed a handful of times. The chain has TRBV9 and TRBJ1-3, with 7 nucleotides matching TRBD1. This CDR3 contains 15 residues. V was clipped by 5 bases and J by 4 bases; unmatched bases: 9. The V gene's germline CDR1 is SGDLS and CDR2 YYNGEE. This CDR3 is CASSPIDRAGNTIYF. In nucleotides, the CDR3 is TGTGCCAGCAGTCCAATAGACAGGGCAGGAAACACCATATATTTT.

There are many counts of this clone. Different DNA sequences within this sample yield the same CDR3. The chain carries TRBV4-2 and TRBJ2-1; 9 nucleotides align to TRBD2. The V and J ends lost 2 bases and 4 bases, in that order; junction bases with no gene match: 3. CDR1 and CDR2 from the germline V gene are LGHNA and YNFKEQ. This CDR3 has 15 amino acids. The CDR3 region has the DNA TGTGCCAGCAGCCAAAGCGGGGGGATTTACAATGAGCAGTTCTTC. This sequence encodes CASSQSGGIYNEQFF.

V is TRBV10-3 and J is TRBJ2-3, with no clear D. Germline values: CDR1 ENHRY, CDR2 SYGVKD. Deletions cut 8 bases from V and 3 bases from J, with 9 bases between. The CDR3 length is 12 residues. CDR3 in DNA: TGTGCCATCTCCCAGGTGACAGATACGCAGTATTTT. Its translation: CAISQVTDTQYF.

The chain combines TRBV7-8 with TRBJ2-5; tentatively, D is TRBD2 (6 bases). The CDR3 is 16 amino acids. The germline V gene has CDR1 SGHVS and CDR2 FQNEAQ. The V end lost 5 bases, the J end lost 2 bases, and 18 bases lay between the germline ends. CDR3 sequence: CASSPGAGGFQETQYF. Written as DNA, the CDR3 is TGTGCCAGCAGCCCCGGAGCGGGTGGGTTTCAAGAGACCCAGTACTTC.

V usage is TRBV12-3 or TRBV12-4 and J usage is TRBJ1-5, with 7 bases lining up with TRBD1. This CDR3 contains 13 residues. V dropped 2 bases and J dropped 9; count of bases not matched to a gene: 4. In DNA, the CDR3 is TGTGCCAGCAGTTTATTGCAGGGGGGGCCCCAGCATTTT. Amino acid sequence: CASSLLQGGPQHF.

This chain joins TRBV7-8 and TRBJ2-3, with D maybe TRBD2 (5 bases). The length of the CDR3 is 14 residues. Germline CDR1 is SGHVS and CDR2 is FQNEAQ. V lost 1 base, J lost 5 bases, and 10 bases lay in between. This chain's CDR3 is CASSLEGRGDTQYF. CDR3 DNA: TGTGCCAGCAGCTTAGAAGGGAGAGGAGATACGCAGTATTTT.

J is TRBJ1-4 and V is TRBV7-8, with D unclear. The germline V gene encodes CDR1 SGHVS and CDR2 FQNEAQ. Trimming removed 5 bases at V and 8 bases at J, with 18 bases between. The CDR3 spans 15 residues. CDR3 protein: CASSLRRTVDEKLFF. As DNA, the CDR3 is TGTGCCAGCAGCCTACGGAGAACGGTGGACGAAAAACTGTTTTTT.

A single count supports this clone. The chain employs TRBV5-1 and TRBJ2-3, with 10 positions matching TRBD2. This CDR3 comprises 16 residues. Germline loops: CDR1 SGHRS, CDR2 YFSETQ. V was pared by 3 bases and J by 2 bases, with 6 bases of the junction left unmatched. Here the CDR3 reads CASSSLAGGNTDTQYF. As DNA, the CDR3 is TGCGCCAGCAGCTCCTTAGCGGGGGGTAACACAGATACGCAGTATTTT.

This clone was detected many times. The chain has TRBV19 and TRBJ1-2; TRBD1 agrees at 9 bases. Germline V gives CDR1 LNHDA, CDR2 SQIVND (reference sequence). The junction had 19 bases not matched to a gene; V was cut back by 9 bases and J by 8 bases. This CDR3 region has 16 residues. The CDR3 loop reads CASANPRGQGIGGYTF. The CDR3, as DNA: TGTGCCAGCGCCAACCCCAGAGGACAGGGGATTGGAGGCTACACCTTC. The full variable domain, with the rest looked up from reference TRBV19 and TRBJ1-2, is DGGITQSPKYLFRKEGQNVTLSCEQNLNHDAMYWYRQDPGQGLRLIYYSQIVNDFQKGDIAEGYSVSREKKESFPLTVTSAQKNPTAFYLCASANPRGQGIGGYTFGSGTRLTVV.

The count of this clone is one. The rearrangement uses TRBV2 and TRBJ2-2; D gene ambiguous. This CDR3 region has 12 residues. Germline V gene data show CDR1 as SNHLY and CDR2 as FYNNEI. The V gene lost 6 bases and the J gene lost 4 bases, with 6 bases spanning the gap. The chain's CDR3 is CASRGFTGELFF. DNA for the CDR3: TGTGCCAGCAGGGGGTTCACCGGGGAGCTGTTTTTT.

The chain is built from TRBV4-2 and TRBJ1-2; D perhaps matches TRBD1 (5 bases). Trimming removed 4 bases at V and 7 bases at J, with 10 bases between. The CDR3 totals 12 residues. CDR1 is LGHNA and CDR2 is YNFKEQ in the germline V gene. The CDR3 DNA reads TGTGCCAGCAGCCGAGTGGGGGGTGGCTACACCTTC. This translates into CASSRVGGGYTF.

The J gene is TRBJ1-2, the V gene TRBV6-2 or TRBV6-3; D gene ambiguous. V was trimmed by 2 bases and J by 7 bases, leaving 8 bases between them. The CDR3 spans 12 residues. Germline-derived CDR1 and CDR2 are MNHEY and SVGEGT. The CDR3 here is CASSYGWGGYTF. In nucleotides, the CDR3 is TGTGCCAGCAGTTACGGCTGGGGTGGCTACACCTTC.

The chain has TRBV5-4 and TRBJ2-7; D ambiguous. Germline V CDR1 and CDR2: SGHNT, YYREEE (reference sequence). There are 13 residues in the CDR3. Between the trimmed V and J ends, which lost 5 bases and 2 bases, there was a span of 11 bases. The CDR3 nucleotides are TGTGCCAGCAGTTCTGATCGTACCTACGAGCAGTACTTC. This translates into CASSSDRTYEQYF.

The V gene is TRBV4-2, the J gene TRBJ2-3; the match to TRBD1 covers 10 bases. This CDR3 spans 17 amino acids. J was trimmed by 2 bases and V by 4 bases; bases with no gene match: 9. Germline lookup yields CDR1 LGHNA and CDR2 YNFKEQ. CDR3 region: CASSPHGTGDFTDTQYF. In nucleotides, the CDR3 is TGTGCCAGCAGCCCCCATGGGACAGGGGACTTCACAGATACGCAGTATTTT.

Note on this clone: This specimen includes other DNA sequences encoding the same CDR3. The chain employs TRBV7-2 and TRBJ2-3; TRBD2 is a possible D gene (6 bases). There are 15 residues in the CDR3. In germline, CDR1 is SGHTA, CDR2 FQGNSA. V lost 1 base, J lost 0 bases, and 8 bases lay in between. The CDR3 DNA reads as TGTGCCAGCAGCTTAGGCGGGACCAGCACAGATACGCAGTATTTT. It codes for CASSLGGTSTDTQYF.

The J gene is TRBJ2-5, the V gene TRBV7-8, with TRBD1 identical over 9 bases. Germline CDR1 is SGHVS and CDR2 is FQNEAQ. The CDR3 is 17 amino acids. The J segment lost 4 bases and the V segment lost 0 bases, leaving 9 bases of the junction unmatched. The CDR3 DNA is TGTGCCAGCAGCTTAGCGCTAAGACAGGGGGTCCGAGAGACCCAGTACTTC. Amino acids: CASSLALRQGVRETQYF.

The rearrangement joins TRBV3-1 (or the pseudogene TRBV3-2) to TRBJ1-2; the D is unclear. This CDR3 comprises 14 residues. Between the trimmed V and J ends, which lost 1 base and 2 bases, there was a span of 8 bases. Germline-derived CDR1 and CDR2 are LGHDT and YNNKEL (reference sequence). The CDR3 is CASSQAPGNYGYTF. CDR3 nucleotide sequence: TGTGCCAGCAGCCAAGCCCCGGGAAACTATGGCTACACCTTC.

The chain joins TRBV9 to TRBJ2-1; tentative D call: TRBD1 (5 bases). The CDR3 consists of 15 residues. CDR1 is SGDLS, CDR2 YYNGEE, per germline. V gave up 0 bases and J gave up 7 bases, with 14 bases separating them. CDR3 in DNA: TGTGCCAGCAGCGTAGTCCCCTTTCCAGGGAATGAGCAGTTCTTC. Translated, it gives CASSVVPFPGNEQFF.

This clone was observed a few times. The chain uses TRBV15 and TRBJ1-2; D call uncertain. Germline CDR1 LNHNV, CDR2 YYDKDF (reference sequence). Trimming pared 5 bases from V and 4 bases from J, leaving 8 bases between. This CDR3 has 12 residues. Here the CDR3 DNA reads TGTGCCACCAGCCAGGCGGCCTATGGCTACACCTTC. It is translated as CATSQAAYGYTF.

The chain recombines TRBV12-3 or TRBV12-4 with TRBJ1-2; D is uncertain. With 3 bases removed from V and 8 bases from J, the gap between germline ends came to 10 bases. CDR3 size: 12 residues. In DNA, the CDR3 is TGTGCCAGCAGTTTCTCTGGCCAAGGCTACACCTTC. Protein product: CASSFSGQGYTF.

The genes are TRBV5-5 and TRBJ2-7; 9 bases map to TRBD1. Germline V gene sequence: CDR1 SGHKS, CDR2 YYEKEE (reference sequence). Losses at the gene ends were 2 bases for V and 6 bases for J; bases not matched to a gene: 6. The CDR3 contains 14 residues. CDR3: CASSFRDRDSEQYF. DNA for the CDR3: TGTGCCAGCAGCTTCCGGGACAGGGACTCCGAGCAGTACTTC.